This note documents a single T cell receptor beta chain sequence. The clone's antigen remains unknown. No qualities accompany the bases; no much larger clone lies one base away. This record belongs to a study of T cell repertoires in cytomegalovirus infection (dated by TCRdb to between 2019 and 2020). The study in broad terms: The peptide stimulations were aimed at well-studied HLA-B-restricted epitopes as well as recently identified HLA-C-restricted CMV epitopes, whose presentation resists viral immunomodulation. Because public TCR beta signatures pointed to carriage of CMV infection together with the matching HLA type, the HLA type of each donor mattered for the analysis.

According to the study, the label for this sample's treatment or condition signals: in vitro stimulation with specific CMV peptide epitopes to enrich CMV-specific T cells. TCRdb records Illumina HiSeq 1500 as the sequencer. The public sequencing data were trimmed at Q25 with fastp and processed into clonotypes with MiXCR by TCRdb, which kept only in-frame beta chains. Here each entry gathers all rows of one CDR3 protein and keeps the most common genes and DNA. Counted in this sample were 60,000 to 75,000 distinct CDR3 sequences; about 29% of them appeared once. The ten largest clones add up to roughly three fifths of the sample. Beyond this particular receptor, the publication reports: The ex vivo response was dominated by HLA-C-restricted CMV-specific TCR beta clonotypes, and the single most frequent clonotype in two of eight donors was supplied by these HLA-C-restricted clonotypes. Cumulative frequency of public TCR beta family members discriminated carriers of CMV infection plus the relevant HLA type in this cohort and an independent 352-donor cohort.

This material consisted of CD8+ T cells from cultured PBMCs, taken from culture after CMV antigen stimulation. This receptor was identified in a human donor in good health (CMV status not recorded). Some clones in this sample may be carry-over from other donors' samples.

The CDR3 protein: CASRTSASQETQYF. Here is the DNA: TGTGCCAGCAGGACTAGCGCCTCCCAAGAGACCCAGTACTTC. The rearranged segments are TRBV6-2 or TRBV6-3 and TRBJ2-5; 8 central nucleotides agree with TRBD2. Germline trimming amounts to 6 bases on V and 1 base on J, with 4 as the count of junction bases outside the gene matches. CDR1 and CDR2, looked up from the germline V gene, are MNHEY and SVGEGT. The CDR3 contains 14 residues, cysteine and phenylalanine counted. Just the 42-base CDR3 DNA is kept, in frame starting at base 1.